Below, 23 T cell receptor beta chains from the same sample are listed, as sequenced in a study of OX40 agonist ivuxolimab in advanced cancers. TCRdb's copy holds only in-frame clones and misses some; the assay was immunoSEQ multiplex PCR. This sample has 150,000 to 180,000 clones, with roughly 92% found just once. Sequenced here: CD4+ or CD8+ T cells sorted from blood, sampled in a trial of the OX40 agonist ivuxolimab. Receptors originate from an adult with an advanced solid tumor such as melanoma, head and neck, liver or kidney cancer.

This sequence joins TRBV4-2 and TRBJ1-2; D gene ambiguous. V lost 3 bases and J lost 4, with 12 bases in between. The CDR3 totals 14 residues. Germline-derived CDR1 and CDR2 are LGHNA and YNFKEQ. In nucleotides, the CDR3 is TGTGCCAGCAGCCAGTTAGGACGGGCCTATGGCTACACCTTC. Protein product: CASSQLGRAYGYTF.

The DNA for the CDR3 is TGTGCCAGCAGCCCTACGGGACCCGGCTACACCTTC. This sequence encodes CASSPTGPGYTF. V gene TRBV5-4 combines with J gene TRBJ1-2; possible D gene TRBD1, 5 bases. CDR3 length equals 12 residues. The germline CDR1 and CDR2 sequences are SGHNT and YYREEE (reference sequence). The V end lost 4 bases, the J end lost 8 bases, and 12 bases lay between the germline ends.

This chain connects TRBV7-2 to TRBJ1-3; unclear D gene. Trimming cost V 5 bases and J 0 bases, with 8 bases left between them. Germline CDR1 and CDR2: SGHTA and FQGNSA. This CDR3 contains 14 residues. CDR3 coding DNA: TGTGCCAGCAGCCCGATCAGCTCTGGAAACACCATATATTTT. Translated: CASSPISSGNTIYF.

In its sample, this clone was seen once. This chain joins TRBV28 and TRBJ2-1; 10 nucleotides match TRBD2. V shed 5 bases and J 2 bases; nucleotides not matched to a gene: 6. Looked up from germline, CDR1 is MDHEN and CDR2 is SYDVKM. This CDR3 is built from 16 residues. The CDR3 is CASSNLAGVPYNEQFF. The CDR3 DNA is TGTGCCAGCAGTAACCTAGCGGGAGTGCCCTACAATGAGCAGTTCTTC.

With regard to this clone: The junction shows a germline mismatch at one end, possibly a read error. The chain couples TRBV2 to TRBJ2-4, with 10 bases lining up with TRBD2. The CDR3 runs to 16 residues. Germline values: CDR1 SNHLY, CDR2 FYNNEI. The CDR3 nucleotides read TGTGCCAGCAGTCAAGCGGGGGGGCTAGCCAAAAACATTCAGTACTTC. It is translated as CASSQAGGLAKNIQYF.

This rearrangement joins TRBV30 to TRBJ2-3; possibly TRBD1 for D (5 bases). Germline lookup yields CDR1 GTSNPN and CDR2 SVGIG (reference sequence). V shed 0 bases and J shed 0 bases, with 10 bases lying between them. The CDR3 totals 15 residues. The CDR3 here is CAWSVHGASTDTQYF. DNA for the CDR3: TGTGCCTGGAGTGTACATGGGGCTAGCACAGATACGCAGTATTTT. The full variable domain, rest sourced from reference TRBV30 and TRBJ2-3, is SQTIHQWPATLVQPVGSPLSLECTVEGTSNPNLYWYRQAAGRGLQLLFYSVGIGQISSEVPQNLSASRPQDRQFILSSKKLLLSDSGFYLCAWSVHGASTDTQYFGPGTRLTVL.

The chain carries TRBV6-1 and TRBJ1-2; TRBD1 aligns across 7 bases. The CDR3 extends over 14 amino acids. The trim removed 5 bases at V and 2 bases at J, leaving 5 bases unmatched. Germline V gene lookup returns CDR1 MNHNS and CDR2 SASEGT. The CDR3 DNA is TGTGCCAGCAGTCTAACGACAGGGAACTATGGCTACACCTTC. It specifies CASSLTTGNYGYTF.

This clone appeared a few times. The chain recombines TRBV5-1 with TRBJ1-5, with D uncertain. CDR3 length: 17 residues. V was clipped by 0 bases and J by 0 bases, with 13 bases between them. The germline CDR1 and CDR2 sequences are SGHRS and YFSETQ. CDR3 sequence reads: CASSLEGAQDSNQPQHF. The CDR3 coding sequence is TGCGCCAGCAGCTTGGAAGGAGCCCAGGATAGCAATCAGCCCCAGCATTTT.

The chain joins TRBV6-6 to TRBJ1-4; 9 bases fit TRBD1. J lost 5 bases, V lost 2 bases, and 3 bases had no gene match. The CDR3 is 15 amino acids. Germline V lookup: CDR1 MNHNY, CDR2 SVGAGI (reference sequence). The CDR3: CASSYPDRGNEKLFF. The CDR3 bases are TGTGCCAGCAGTTACCCCGACAGGGGGAATGAAAAACTGTTTTTT.

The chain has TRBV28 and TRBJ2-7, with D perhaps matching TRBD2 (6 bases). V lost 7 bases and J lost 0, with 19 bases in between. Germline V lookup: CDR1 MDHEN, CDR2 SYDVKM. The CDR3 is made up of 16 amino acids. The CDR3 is CASTGAGTPPSYEQYF. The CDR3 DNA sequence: TGTGCCAGCACCGGAGCTGGGACTCCTCCCTCCTACGAGCAGTACTTC.

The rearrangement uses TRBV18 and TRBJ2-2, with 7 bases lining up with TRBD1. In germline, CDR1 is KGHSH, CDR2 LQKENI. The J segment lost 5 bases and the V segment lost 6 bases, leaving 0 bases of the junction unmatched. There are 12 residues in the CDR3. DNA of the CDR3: TGTGCCAGCTCCAGGGGGACCGGGGAGCTGTTTTTT. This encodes CASSRGTGELFF.

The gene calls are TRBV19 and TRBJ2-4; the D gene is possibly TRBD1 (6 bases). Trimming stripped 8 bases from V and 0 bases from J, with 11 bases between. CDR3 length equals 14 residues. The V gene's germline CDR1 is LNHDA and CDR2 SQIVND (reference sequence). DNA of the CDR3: TGTGCCAGTGGGCACAGGGTAGCCAAAAACATTCAGTACTTC. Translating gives CASGHRVAKNIQYF.

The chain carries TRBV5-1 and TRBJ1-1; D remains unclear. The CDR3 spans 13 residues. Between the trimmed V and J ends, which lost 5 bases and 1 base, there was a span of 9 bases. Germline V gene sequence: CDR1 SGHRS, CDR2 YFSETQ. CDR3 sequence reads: CASSSGSNTEAFF. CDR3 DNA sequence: TGCGCCAGCAGTTCGGGGTCGAACACTGAAGCTTTCTTT. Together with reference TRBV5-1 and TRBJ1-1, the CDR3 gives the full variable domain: KAGVTQTPRYLIKTRGQQVTLSCSPISGHRSVSWYQQTPGQGLQFLFEYFSETQRNKGNFPGRFSGRQFSNSRSEMNVSTLELGDSALYLCASSSGSNTEAFFGQGTRLTVV.

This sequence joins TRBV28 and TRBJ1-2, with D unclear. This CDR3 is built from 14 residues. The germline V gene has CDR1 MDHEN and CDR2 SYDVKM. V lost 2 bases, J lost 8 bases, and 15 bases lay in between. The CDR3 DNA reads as TGTGCCAGCAGTTTAAGGCGGATGGGCCGGGGCTACACCTTC. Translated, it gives CASSLRRMGRGYTF.

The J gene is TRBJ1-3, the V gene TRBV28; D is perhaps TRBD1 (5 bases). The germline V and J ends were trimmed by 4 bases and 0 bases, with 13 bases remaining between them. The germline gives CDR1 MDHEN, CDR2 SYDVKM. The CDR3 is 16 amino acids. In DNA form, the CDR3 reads TGTGCCAGCAGTTGGGGGGGTGGAGGCTCTGGAAACACCATATATTTT. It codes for CASSWGGGGSGNTIYF.

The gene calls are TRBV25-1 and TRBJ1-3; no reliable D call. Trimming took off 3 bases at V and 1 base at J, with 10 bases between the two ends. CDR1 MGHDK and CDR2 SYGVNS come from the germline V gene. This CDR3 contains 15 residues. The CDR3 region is CASSDSAGSGNTIYF. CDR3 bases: TGTGCCAGCAGTGATTCGGCCGGGTCTGGAAACACCATATATTTT. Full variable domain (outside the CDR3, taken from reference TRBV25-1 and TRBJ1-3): EADIYQTPRYLVIGTGKKITLECSQTMGHDKMYWYQQDPGMELHLIHYSYGVNSTEKGDLSSESTVSRIRTEHFPLTLESARPSHTSQYLCASSDSAGSGNTIYFGEGSWLTVV.

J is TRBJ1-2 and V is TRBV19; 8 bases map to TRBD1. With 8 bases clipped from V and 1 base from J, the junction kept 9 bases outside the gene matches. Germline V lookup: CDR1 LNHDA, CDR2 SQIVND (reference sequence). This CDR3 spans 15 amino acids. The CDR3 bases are TGTGCCAGTCAGTTCCGGGACAGGAGTAACTATGGCTACACCTTC. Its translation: CASQFRDRSNYGYTF. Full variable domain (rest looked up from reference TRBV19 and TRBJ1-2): DGGITQSPKYLFRKEGQNVTLSCEQNLNHDAMYWYRQDPGQGLRLIYYSQIVNDFQKGDIAEGYSVSREKKESFPLTVTSAQKNPTAFYLCASQFRDRSNYGYTFGSGTRLTVV.

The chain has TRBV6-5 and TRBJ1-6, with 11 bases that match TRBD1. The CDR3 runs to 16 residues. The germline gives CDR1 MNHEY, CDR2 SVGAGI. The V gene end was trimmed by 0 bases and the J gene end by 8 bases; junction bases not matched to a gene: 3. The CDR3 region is CASSYSRDRGDSPLHF. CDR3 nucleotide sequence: TGTGCCAGCAGTTACTCGCGGGACAGGGGGGATTCACCCCTCCACTTT.

CDR3 amino acids: CASQPSGRGNQPQHF. Here the CDR3 DNA reads TGTGCCAGTCAGCCCTCGGGAAGGGGCAATCAGCCCCAGCATTTT. The V gene is TRBV19, the J gene TRBJ1-5; no clear D. With 8 bases removed from V and 2 bases from J, the gap between germline ends came to 16 bases. CDR1 LNHDA and CDR2 SQIVND come from the germline V gene (reference sequence). The CDR3 is 15 residues long.

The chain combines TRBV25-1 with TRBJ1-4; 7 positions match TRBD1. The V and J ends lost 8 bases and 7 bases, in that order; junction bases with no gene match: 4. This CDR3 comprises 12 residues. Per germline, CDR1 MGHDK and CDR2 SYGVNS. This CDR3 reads CASSDRAEKLFF. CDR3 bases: TGTGCCAGCTCCGACAGGGCTGAAAAACTGTTTTTT.

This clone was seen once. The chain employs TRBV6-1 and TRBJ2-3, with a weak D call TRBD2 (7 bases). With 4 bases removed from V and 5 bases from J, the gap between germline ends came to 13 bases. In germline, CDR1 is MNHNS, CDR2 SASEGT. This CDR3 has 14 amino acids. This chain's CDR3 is CASSVAGAKDTQYF. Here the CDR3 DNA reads TGTGCCAGCAGTGTGGCGGGGGCGAAAGATACGCAGTATTTT.

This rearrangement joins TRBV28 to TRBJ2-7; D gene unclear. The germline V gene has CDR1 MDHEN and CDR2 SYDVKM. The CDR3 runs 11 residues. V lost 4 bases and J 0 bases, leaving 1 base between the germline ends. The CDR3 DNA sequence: TGTGCCAGCAGTTCCTCCTACGAGCAGTACTTC. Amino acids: CASSSSYEQYF.

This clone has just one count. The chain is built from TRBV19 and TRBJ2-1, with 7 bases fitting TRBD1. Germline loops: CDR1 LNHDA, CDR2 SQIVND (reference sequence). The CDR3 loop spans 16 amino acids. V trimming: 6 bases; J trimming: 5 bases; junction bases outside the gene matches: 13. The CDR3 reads CASSTQQGRPHNEQFF. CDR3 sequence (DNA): TGTGCCAGTAGCACCCAACAGGGGCGTCCTCACAATGAGCAGTTCTTC.